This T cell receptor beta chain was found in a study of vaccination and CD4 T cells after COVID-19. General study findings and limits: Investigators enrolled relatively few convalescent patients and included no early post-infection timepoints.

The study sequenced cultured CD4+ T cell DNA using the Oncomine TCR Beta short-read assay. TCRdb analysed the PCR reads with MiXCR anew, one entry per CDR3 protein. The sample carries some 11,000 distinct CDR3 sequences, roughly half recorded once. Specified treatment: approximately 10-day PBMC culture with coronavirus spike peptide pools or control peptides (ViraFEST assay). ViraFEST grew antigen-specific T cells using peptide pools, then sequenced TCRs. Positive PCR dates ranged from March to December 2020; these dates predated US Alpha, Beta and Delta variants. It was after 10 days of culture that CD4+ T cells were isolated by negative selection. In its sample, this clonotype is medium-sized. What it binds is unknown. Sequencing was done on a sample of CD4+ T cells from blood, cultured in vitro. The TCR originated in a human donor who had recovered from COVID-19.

The CDR3 spells CSARVGIVGSYNSPLHF. CDR3 coding DNA: TGCAGTGCTAGAGTGGGTATTGTGGGCTCCTATAATTCACCCCTCCACTTT. The rearrangement joins TRBV20-1 to TRBJ1-6; no firm D call. The CDR3 consists of 17 residues. V was shortened by 1 base and J by 0 bases, with 13 bases between the two germline ends. Germline CDR1 is DFQATT and CDR2 is SNEGSKA (reference sequence).